The T cell receptor (beta chain) described here comes from a study of shared clonotypes between healthy human individuals. Study-level findings and limits: Read depth was anticipated to influence clonotype sharing among donors. A few donors had about 5% of their naive CD4 clonotypes in common.

Terminally differentiated effector memory CD45RA+ cells were excluded from the naive CD8 cells, which were CD45RO-negative and positively selected for CCR7. This clone has only one observation. Its antigen is not known. Every subset's genomic DNA went evenly onto several immunoSEQ plates. Using immunoSEQ multiplex PCR, the repertoire was profiled, and TCRdb retains in-frame clones only, with some absent. Here the sample spans about 2,200,000 clones, 90% to 95% being singletons. The receptor was derived from a man younger than 30 in good health. Some clones in this sample may be carry-over from other donors' samples. Material: naive CD8+ T cells from PBMCs.

The CDR3 DNA is TGTGCCAGCAGCTTGACGAGCGGAGGACCGTACGAGCAGTACTTC. This codes for CASSLTSGGPYEQYF. J is TRBJ2-7 and V is TRBV7-3, with D tentatively TRBD2 (5 bases). V was cut by 3 bases and J by 4 bases, with 16 bases left in between. This CDR3 comprises 15 residues. Germline values: CDR1 SGHTA, CDR2 FQGTGA.